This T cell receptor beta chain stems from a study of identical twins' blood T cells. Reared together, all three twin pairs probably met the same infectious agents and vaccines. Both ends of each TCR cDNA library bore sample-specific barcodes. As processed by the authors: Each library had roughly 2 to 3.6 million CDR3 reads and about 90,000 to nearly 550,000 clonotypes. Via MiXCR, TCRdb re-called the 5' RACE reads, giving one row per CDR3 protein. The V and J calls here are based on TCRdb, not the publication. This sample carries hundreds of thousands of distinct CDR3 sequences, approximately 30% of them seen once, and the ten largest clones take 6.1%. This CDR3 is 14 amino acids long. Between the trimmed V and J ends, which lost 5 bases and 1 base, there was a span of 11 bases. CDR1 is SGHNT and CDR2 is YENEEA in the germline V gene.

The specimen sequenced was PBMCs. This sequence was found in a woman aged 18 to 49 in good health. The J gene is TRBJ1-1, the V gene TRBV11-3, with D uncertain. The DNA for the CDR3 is TGTGCCAGCAGCCGCGGGTTGGCGAACACTGAAGCTTTCTTT. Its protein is CASSRGLANTEAFF.